This TCR beta chain was sequenced in a study of beta chain features in type 1 diabetes. Study results and limitations: Comparison showed that naive, central memory and Treg TCRB repertoires appeared more similar among patients than among healthy donors. Moderately but significantly shorter TCRB CDR3s were found in Type 1 diabetes patients in all four CD4+ subsets.

cDNA synthesis used the whole RNA isolate, giving expressed TCRB sequences. TCRdb's table, derived via immunoSEQ multiplex PCR, lists solely in-frame clones and lacks some. The data contain more than 550,000 clones, about 14% of them singletons. This clone has just a few counts. Its cognate antigen is unknown. This receptor was taken from a man between 18 and 35 years old with type 1 diabetes. Sequencing input: naive CD4+ T cells from blood.

The CDR3 DNA reads as TGTGCCAGCAGCGTAAGGACTCAAGAGACCCAGTACTTC. Translated, it gives CASSVRTQETQYF. The V call is TRBV9, the J call TRBJ2-5, with a weak D call TRBD2 (5 bases). Germline lookup yields CDR1 SGDLS and CDR2 YYNGEE. Trimming took 1 base from V and 2 from J, leaving 6 bases between them. This CDR3 region has 13 residues. Full variable domain (missing parts from reference TRBV9 and TRBJ2-5): DSGVTQTPKHLITATGQRVTLRCSPRSGDLSVYWYQQSLDQGLQFLIQYYNGEERAKGNILERFSAQQFPDLHSELNLSSLELGDSALYFCASSVRTQETQYFGPGTRLLVL.